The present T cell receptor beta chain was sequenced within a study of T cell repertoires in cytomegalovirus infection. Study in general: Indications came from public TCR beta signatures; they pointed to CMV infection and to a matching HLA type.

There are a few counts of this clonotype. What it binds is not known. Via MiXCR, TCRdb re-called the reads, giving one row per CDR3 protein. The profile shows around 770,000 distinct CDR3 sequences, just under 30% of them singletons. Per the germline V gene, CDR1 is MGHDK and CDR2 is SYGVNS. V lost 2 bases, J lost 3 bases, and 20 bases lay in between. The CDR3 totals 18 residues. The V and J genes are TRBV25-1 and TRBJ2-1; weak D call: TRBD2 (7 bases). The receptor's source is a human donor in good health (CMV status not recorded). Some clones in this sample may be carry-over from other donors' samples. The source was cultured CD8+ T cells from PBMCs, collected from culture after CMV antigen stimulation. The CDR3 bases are TGTGCCAGCAGTGAAAGGAGAGGGGGGGGGCAAGGCTACAATGAGCAGTTCTTC. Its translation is CASSERRGGGQGYNEQFF.